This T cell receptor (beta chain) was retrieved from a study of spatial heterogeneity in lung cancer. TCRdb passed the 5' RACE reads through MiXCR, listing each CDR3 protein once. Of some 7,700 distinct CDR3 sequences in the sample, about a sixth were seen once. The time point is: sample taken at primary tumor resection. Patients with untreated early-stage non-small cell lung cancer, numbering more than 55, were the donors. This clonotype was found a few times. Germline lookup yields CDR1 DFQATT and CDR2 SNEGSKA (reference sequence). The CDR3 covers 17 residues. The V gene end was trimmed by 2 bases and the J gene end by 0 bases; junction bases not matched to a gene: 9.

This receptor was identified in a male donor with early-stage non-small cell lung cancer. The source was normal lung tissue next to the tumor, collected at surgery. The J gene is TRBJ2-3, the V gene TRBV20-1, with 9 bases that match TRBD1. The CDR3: CSARSPPGQGSTDTQYF. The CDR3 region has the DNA TGCAGTGCTAGATCCCCCCCGGGACAGGGAAGCACAGATACGCAGTATTTT.